This paragraph reports one T cell receptor beta chain. These data are taken from a study of cytomegalovirus exposure and HLA in healthy donors. Use of 60 Vbeta and 13 Jbeta primers characterized the PCR. The assay was immunoSEQ multiplex PCR, and TCRdb's table has in-frame clones only and misses some. Of about 150,000 clones listed, around 74% were seen once; the top ten hold around 2.8%. From germline, CDR1 is SGHTA and CDR2 FQGNSA. V lost 7 bases, J lost 3 bases, and 7 bases stayed unmatched. CDR3 length equals 15 residues. This clonotype originated in a man between 18 and 35 years old in good health and CMV-seronegative. The chain employs TRBV7-2 and TRBJ1-3; 9 nucleotides align to TRBD1. The sequenced material came from PBMCs. The CDR3 DNA sequence: TGTGCCAGCATCGACAGGGGGAGGAATGGAAACACCATATATTTT. This codes for CASIDRGRNGNTIYF.